A single T cell receptor beta chain is shown here with its context. This specimen comes from a study of T cell changes during pregnancy in multiple sclerosis. The table came from immunoSEQ multiplex PCR; TCRdb's copy has only in-frame clones and leaves some out. Among 85,000 to 100,000 clones listed, 92% were seen once. The V gene lost 6 bases and the J gene lost 1 base, with 10 bases spanning the gap. The CDR3 length is 15 residues. Germline loops: CDR1 MNHNS, CDR2 SASEGT. This receptor was taken from a female donor with multiple sclerosis, enrolled in a pregnancy study. Here the sequenced sample was peripheral blood, taken after pregnancy. The chain uses TRBV6-1 and TRBJ1-6; D uncertain. The CDR3 loop is CASRTEGSYNSPLHF. The DNA for the CDR3 is TGTGCCAGCAGGACTGAAGGATCCTATAATTCACCCCTCCACTTT.